The T cell receptor (beta chain) under discussion was sequenced for a study of a mutant IDH1 vaccine in newly diagnosed glioma. Turning to the study itself: Radiotherapy, temozolomide, or both had been given previously, and both were given to most. Study outcomes and limitations: Researchers report vaccine-induced immune responses in less than 95% of patients. Top peripheral T cell clonotype shifts appeared unrelated to pseudoprogression.

Data came from immunoSEQ multiplex PCR; TCRdb stores just in-frame clones and leaves some out. The table includes around 92,000 clones, 70% to 90% detected once. Regarding time point: baseline, week 1 (first vaccination visit). The sample's treatment: pre-vaccination baseline after standard-of-care therapy. The V gene end was trimmed by 10 bases and the J gene end by 5 bases; junction bases not matched to a gene: 8. Germline V gene sequence: CDR1 ENHRY, CDR2 SYGVKD. The CDR3 consists of 14 residues. Of note for this clone: The antigen remains unidentified.

The gene calls are TRBV10-3 and TRBJ1-4; 9 bases fit TRBD1. The origin of this receptor is a woman aged 50 to 65 with glioma. The sequencing used PBMCs, collected from a glioma patient treated with radiotherapy, temozolomide or both. The chain's CDR3 is CATKTGTGNEKLFF. As DNA, the CDR3 is TGTGCCACCAAGACCGGGACAGGGAATGAAAAACTGTTTTTT.